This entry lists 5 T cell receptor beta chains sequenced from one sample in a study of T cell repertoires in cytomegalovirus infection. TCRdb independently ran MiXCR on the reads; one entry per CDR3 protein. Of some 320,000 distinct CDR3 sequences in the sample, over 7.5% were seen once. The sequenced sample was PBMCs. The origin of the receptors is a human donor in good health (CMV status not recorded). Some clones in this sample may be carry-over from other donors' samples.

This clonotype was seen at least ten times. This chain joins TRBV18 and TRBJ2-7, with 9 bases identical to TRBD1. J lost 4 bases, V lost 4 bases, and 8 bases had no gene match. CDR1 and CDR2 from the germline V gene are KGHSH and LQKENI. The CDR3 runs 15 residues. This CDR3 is CASSQTGTGFYEQYF. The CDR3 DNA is TGTGCCAGCTCACAAACCGGGACAGGGTTTTACGAGCAGTACTTC.

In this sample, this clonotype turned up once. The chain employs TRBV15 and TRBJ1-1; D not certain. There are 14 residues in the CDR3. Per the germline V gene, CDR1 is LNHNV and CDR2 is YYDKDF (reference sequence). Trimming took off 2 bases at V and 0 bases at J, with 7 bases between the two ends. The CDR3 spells CATSRLNMNTEAFF. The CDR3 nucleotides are TGTGCCACCAGCAGATTAAACATGAACACTGAAGCTTTCTTT.

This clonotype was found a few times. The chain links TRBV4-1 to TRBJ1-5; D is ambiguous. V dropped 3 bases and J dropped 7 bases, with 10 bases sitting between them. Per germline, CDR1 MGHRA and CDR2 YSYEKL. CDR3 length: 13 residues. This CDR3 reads CASSQSPYQPQHF. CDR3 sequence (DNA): TGCGCCAGCAGCCAGTCCCCATACCAGCCCCAGCATTTT.

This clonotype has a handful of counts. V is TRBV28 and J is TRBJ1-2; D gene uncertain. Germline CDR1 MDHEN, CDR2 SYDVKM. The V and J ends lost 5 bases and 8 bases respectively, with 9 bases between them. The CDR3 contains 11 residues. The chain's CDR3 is CASSRSGGYTF. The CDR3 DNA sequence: TGTGCCAGCAGTCGATCGGGCGGCTACACCTTC.

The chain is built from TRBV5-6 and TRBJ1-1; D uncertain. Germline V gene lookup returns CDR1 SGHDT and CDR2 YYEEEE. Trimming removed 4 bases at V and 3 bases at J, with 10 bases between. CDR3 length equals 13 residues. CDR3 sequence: CASSPDSHTEAFF. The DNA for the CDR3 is TGTGCCAGCAGCCCGGACTCCCACACTGAAGCTTTCTTT.